These 32 T cell receptor beta chains came from one sample sequenced in a study of blood T cell repertoires in COVID-19. Repertoires were generated with immunoSEQ multiplex PCR, while TCRdb's copy carries only in-frame clones and drops some. This sample has some 350,000 clones, with approximately 87% found just once. The specimen was PBMCs or T cells enriched from blood (not recorded which). The receptors come from a woman younger than 45 who had recovered from COVID-19.

V usage is TRBV5-4 and J usage is TRBJ2-7; no definite D call. CDR1 is SGHNT and CDR2 is YYREEE in the germline V gene (reference sequence). CDR3 length: 10 residues. Trimming removed 1 base from V and 6 bases from J, with 2 bases in between. CDR3 coding DNA: TGTGCCAGCAGCTTGCGCGAGCAGTACTTC. Translating it yields CASSLREQYF.

This chain links TRBV15 with TRBJ2-5; 9 bases map to TRBD2. Germline assignment: CDR1 LNHNV and CDR2 YYDKDF (reference sequence). The CDR3 is 14 amino acids. The junction had 5 bases not matched to a gene; V was cut back by 7 bases and J by 2 bases. The CDR3 reads CATKLLAGQETQYF. The CDR3, as DNA: TGTGCCACCAAGCTCCTAGCGGGGCAAGAGACCCAGTACTTC.

J is TRBJ2-3 and V is TRBV7-6; D possibly corresponds to TRBD1 (5 bases). The V gene's germline CDR1 is SGHVS and CDR2 FNYEAQ. V was pared by 4 bases and J by 2 bases, with 13 bases between. The CDR3 covers 15 residues. The CDR3 DNA reads TGTGCCAGCAGCTGGGGCGCGGAGTACACAGATACGCAGTATTTT. Residues: CASSWGAEYTDTQYF.

The chain joins TRBV6-5 to TRBJ1-4; TRBD1 aligns across 7 bases. V was pared by 6 bases and J by 5 bases, with 9 bases of the junction left unmatched. Germline CDR1 MNHEY, CDR2 SVGAGI. The CDR3 runs 15 residues. The CDR3 is CASRSTGTANEKLFF. The CDR3 nucleotides are TGTGCCAGCAGGTCGACCGGGACAGCCAATGAAAAACTGTTTTTT.

J is TRBJ2-1 and V is TRBV19; 9 bases fit TRBD1. CDR1 is LNHDA, CDR2 SQIVND, per germline (reference sequence). V was pared by 5 bases and J by 1 base, with 18 bases of the junction left unmatched. The CDR3 has 20 residues. CDR3 residues: CASSATPTGTGLTSYNEQFF. The CDR3 nucleotides are TGTGCCAGTAGTGCTACCCCCACCGGGACAGGGTTGACTTCCTACAATGAGCAGTTCTTC.

The chain links TRBV6-5 to TRBJ2-5; D perhaps matches TRBD1 (5 bases). Germline CDR1 and CDR2: MNHEY and SVGAGI. The CDR3 length is 15 residues. V lost 7 bases and J lost 1, with 16 bases in between. CDR3 sequence reads: CASNYIQGIQETQYF. CDR3 sequence (DNA): TGTGCCAGCAATTATATCCAGGGTATCCAAGAGACCCAGTACTTC.

This chain joins TRBV6-1 and TRBJ1-4; weak D call: TRBD1 (6 bases). CDR3 size: 15 residues. Germline V lookup: CDR1 MNHNS, CDR2 SASEGT. V gave up 3 bases and J gave up 8 bases, with 16 bases separating them. CDR3 nucleotides: TGTGCCAGCAGTGAGGGTTCAGGGGTATGGGAAAAACTGTTTTTT. Protein sequence: CASSEGSGVWEKLFF.

The CDR3 loop is CASSARSGGAIDTQYF. The CDR3 DNA is TGTGCCAGCAGCGCCCGTAGCGGGGGGGCCATAGATACGCAGTATTTT. The rearrangement uses TRBV7-8 and TRBJ2-3, with 11 bases fitting TRBD2. The CDR3 has 16 residues. Trimming cost V 5 bases and J 5 bases; bases outside gene matches: 9. The germline V gene has CDR1 SGHVS and CDR2 FQNEAQ.

This chain joins TRBV6-5 and TRBJ2-1; 7 positions agree with TRBD1. The CDR3 spans 15 residues. V was clipped by 2 bases and J by 7 bases; unmatched bases: 8. The germline CDR1 and CDR2 sequences are MNHEY and SVGAGI. In nucleotides, the CDR3 is TGTGCCAGCAGTTACGGGGCCCTACAGGGGAATGAGCAGTTCTTC. Translation: CASSYGALQGNEQFF.

This clone was counted a single time. The V gene is TRBV27, the J gene TRBJ1-2; D is undetermined. In germline, CDR1 is MNHEY, CDR2 SMNVEV (reference sequence). Trimming pared 0 bases from V and 4 bases from J, leaving 6 bases between. The CDR3 covers 13 residues. The chain's CDR3 is CASSLSGGYGYTF. CDR3 nucleotides: TGTGCCAGCAGTTTATCCGGCGGCTATGGCTACACCTTC.

This chain joins TRBV9 and TRBJ2-5, with TRBD1 matching over 10 bases. Germline V gene data show CDR1 as SGDLS and CDR2 as YYNGEE. This CDR3 contains 15 residues. V lost 3 bases, J lost 3 bases, and 5 bases stayed unmatched. The CDR3, as DNA: TGTGCCAGCAGCGCTCGGGACAGGGGAAAAGAGACCCAGTACTTC. Translating it yields CASSARDRGKETQYF.

V gene TRBV7-8 combines with J gene TRBJ2-7, with TRBD1 matching over 9 bases. With 2 bases clipped from V and 3 bases from J, the junction kept 5 bases outside the gene matches. This CDR3 is 15 amino acids long. Germline CDR1 is SGHVS and CDR2 is FQNEAQ. CDR3 nucleotide sequence: TGTGCCAGCAGCTTAAGCGGGACAGGGTTCTACGAGCAGTACTTC. Translating it yields CASSLSGTGFYEQYF.

The V gene is TRBV5-1, the J gene TRBJ1-1; D remains unclear. Trimming left V 3 bases short and J 0 bases short, with 12 bases between. The CDR3 consists of 15 residues. CDR1 and CDR2 from the germline V gene are SGHRS and YFSETQ. CDR3 nucleotides: TGCGCCAGCAGCTGGGGAGGCGGGTTGAACACTGAAGCTTTCTTT. Its protein is CASSWGGGLNTEAFF.

The chain is built from TRBV3-1 (or the pseudogene TRBV3-2) and TRBJ2-7, with D perhaps TRBD2 (5 bases). In germline, CDR1 is LGHDT, CDR2 YNNKEL (reference sequence). V was clipped by 0 bases and J by 5 bases, with 11 bases between them. The CDR3 extends over 14 amino acids. CDR3 DNA sequence: TGTGCCAGCAGCCAAGATAGGGCGGGCCACGAGCAGTACTTC. This encodes CASSQDRAGHEQYF.

About this clone itself: The junction differs from germline at one of its ends, possibly a read error. This same CDR3 is encoded by further DNA sequences in the sample. The chain links TRBV12-5 to TRBJ2-2, with D maybe TRBD2 (6 bases). The CDR3 covers 17 residues. Germline V gene sequence: CDR1 LGHNT, CDR2 FRNRAP. The CDR3 DNA follows: TGTGCTAGTGGGTCCCCCCACCGCTCGGGGGTAACCGGGGAGTTGTTTTTT. Translation: CASGSPHRSGVTGELFF.

J is TRBJ2-3 and V is TRBV3-1 (or the pseudogene TRBV3-2); D unresolved. Germline-derived CDR1 and CDR2 are LGHDT and YNNKEL (reference sequence). V lost 6 bases to trimming and J lost 11 bases, with 15 bases between them. The CDR3 contains 12 residues. CDR3 amino acids: CASRPAARGQYF. For the CDR3, the DNA is TGTGCCAGCAGACCTGCCGCACGCGGGCAGTATTTT.

The V gene is TRBV4-1, the J gene TRBJ2-5; 12 nucleotides agree with TRBD2. Germline CDR1 and CDR2: MGHRA and YSYEKL. Germline trimming cut 0 bases from V and 4 bases from J; bases unmatched to any gene: 6. The CDR3 is 17 amino acids. The CDR3 nucleotides read TGCGCCAGCAGCCAAGAGTCTAGCGGGGGGGCCGGAGAGACCCAGTACTTC. Amino acid sequence: CASSQESSGGAGETQYF.

The chain recombines TRBV7-2 with TRBJ1-5, with D unclear. With 5 bases removed from V and 0 bases from J, the gap between germline ends came to 11 bases. Per the germline V gene, CDR1 is SGHTA and CDR2 is FQGNSA. The CDR3 runs to 15 residues. CDR3 nucleotides: TGTGCCAGCAGCATAACAGTTAATAGCAATCAGCCCCAGCATTTT. Translated, it gives CASSITVNSNQPQHF.

As for this clone: At the DNA level, this CDR3 is encoded by other sequences in the same sample as well. This chain joins TRBV5-1 and TRBJ1-5; possibly TRBD1 for D (5 bases). Per germline, CDR1 SGHRS and CDR2 YFSETQ. The CDR3 sequence is 14 residues long. V lost 2 bases, J lost 4 bases, and 10 bases lay in between. The CDR3 DNA is TGCGCCAGCAGCTTAGGGACTGGTAATCAGCCCCAGCATTTT. Its translation is CASSLGTGNQPQHF. Drawing the rest from reference TRBV5-1 and TRBJ1-5, the complete variable domain is KAGVTQTPRYLIKTRGQQVTLSCSPISGHRSVSWYQQTPGQGLQFLFEYFSETQRNKGNFPGRFSGRQFSNSRSEMNVSTLELGDSALYLCASSLGTGNQPQHFGDGTRLSIL.

The chain uses TRBV19 and TRBJ1-6; 9 nucleotides align to TRBD1. Trimming took 7 bases from V and 7 from J; bases not matched to a gene: 8. The CDR3 totals 15 residues. CDR1 and CDR2 from the germline V gene are LNHDA and SQIVND (reference sequence). The CDR3 region is CASTGDRVGNSPLHF. For the CDR3, the DNA is TGTGCCAGTACCGGGGACAGGGTAGGCAATTCACCCCTCCACTTT.

This clone was counted ten times or more. V usage is TRBV7-9 and J usage is TRBJ1-2; the match to TRBD1 covers 11 bases. V was clipped by 4 bases and J by 4 bases; unmatched bases: 5. CDR1 and CDR2 (germline): SEHNR, FQNEAQ (reference sequence). The CDR3 has 15 amino acids. CDR3 in amino acids: CASSSPGQGVYGYTF. CDR3 coding DNA: TGTGCCAGCAGCTCGCCGGGACAGGGGGTCTATGGCTACACCTTC.

This chain uses TRBV27 with TRBJ1-5; 8 nucleotides line up with TRBD1. This CDR3 comprises 15 residues. CDR1 and CDR2 from the germline V gene are MNHEY and SMNVEV (reference sequence). V was clipped by 10 bases and J by 2 bases; unmatched bases: 10. In DNA, the CDR3 is TGTGCCACCGGAGCAGGGGGCCGGGGCAATCAGCCCCAGCATTTT. Its protein is CATGAGGRGNQPQHF.

This sequence joins TRBV19 and TRBJ1-1, with unresolved D. The V gene's germline CDR1 is LNHDA and CDR2 SQIVND (reference sequence). This CDR3 contains 11 residues. V lost 4 bases and J lost 7, with 7 bases in between. As DNA, the CDR3 is TGTGCCAGTAGTAACGGTGGTGAAGCTTTCTTT. Residues: CASSNGGEAFF.

The chain has TRBV6-5 and TRBJ2-6, with D uncertain. CDR1 is MNHEY, CDR2 SVGAGI, per germline. The CDR3 runs to 15 residues. V was cut by 0 bases and J by 0 bases, with 3 bases left in between. The CDR3 DNA is TGTGCCAGCAGTTACTCGAGCTCTGGGGCCAACGTCCTGACTTTC. It yields the protein CASSYSSSGANVLTF.

The chain is built from TRBV5-1 and TRBJ2-3; D may be TRBD1 (6 bases). This CDR3 is built from 16 residues. Trimming took off 4 bases at V and 8 bases at J, with 23 bases between the two ends. Per the germline V gene, CDR1 is SGHRS and CDR2 is YFSETQ. This CDR3 reads CASSPRVGGRHLTQYF. The CDR3 coding sequence is TGCGCCAGCAGCCCCCGGGTTGGGGGCAGACACCTTACGCAGTATTTT.

This clone was observed a single time. J is TRBJ2-3 and V is TRBV9; 13 bases map to TRBD2. Trimming cost V 3 bases and J 0 bases; bases outside gene matches: 4. The germline V gene encodes CDR1 SGDLS and CDR2 YYNGEE. The CDR3 covers 17 residues. CDR3 residues: CASSEGLAGTSTDTQYF. For the CDR3, the DNA is TGTGCCAGCAGCGAGGGACTAGCGGGGACTAGCACAGATACGCAGTATTTT. The complete variable domain, with remaining parts taken from reference TRBV9 and TRBJ2-3, reads DSGVTQTPKHLITATGQRVTLRCSPRSGDLSVYWYQQSLDQGLQFLIQYYNGEERAKGNILERFSAQQFPDLHSELNLSSLELGDSALYFCASSEGLAGTSTDTQYFGPGTRLTVL.

This CDR3 reads CASRIRQGGYGYTF. The CDR3 DNA is TGTGCCAGCAGAATTAGACAGGGAGGCTATGGCTACACCTTC. This rearrangement joins TRBV7-2 to TRBJ1-2, with 7 bases lining up with TRBD1. The CDR3 has 14 residues. In germline, CDR1 is SGHTA, CDR2 FQGNSA. Unmatched junction bases numbered 8, after V lost 6 bases and J lost 4 bases.

This sequence joins TRBV5-1 and TRBJ1-2; unclear D gene. CDR1 and CDR2 (germline): SGHRS, YFSETQ. V lost 0 bases, J lost 2 bases, and 11 bases lay in between. This CDR3 is 15 amino acids long. The chain's CDR3 is CASSLAVGSNYGYTF. The CDR3, as DNA: TGCGCCAGCAGCTTGGCGGTCGGGTCCAACTATGGCTACACCTTC.

This rearrangement joins TRBV7-9 to TRBJ1-2, with a possible D match to TRBD1 (5 bases). Trimming removed 4 bases at V and 3 bases at J, with 9 bases between. This CDR3 spans 13 amino acids. The germline gives CDR1 SEHNR, CDR2 FQNEAQ (reference sequence). CDR3 nucleotide sequence: TGTGCCAGCAGCTGGGGGGACTACTATGGCTACACCTTC. Protein sequence: CASSWGDYYGYTF.

The table lists this clone with a count of one. The rearrangement uses TRBV3-1 (or the pseudogene TRBV3-2) and TRBJ2-7; 7 positions match TRBD2. This CDR3 has 15 residues. Germline CDR1 and CDR2: LGHDT and YNNKEL (reference sequence). Trimming took 4 bases from V and 3 from J; bases not matched to a gene: 9. The CDR3 sequence is CASSLNPGGFYEQYF. The CDR3 DNA sequence: TGTGCCAGCAGCCTCAACCCGGGGGGATTCTACGAGCAGTACTTC.

This clone was recorded once. V and J are TRBV7-2 and TRBJ2-4; D call uncertain. V lost 5 bases and J lost 11, with 10 bases in between. The CDR3 loop spans 11 amino acids. CDR1 and CDR2 (germline): SGHTA, FQGNSA. CDR3 protein: CASSPDGFQYF. CDR3 bases: TGTGCCAGCAGCCCAGACGGGTTTCAGTACTTC.

Notes on this clone: Additional DNA sequences in this sample encode the identical CDR3. V is TRBV28 and J is TRBJ1-5; D is ambiguous. Germline-derived CDR1 and CDR2 are MDHEN and SYDVKM. This CDR3 comprises 12 residues. V gave up 2 bases and J gave up 7 bases, with 6 bases separating them. The CDR3: CASSLGGQPQHF. CDR3 DNA: TGTGCCAGCAGTTTAGGAGGGCAGCCCCAGCATTTT.